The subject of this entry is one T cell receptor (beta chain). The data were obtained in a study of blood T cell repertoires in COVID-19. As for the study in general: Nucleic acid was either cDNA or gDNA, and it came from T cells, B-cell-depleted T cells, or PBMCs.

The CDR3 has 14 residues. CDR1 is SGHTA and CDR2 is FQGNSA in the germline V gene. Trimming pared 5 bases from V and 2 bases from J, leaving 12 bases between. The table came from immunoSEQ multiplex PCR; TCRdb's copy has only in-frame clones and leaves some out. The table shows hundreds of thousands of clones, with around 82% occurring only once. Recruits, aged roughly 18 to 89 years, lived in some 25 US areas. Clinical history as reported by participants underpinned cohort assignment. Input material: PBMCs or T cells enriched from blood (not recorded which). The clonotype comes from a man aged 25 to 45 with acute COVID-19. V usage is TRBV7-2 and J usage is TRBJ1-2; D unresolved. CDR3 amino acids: CASSRRTENYGYTF. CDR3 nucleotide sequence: TGTGCCAGCAGCCGCAGGACTGAAAACTATGGCTACACCTTC.